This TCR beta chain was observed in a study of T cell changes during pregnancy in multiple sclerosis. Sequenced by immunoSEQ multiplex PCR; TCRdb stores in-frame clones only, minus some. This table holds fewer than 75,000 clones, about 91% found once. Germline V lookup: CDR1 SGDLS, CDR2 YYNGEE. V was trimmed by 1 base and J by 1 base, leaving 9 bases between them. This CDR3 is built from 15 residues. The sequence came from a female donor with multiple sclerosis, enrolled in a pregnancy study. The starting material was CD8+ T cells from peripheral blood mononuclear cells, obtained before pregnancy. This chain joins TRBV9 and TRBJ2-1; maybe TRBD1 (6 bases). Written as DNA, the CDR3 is TGTGCCAGCAGCGTATTACAGGGTTCCTACAATGAGCAGTTCTTC. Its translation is CASSVLQGSYNEQFF.